This T cell receptor (beta chain) comes out of a study of shared clonotypes between healthy human individuals. Study-wide findings and caveats: Non-shared clonotypes had lower generation probabilities than clonotypes shared by all four sorted-subset donors.

Germline CDR1 MNHEY, CDR2 SMNVEV (reference sequence). Trimming stripped 6 bases from V and 3 bases from J, with 18 bases between. The length of the CDR3 is 15 residues. About this clone itself: What it binds is not known.

Sequencing used immunoSEQ multiplex PCR; TCRdb keeps in-frame clones, though not all of them. The sample has about 1.5 million clones; roughly 96% are singletons. This receptor was identified in a young man in good health. V and J are TRBV27 and TRBJ2-7; possibly TRBD2 for D (5 bases). Specimen: naive CD4+ T cells sorted from blood. This sample's subset: CD45RA+ positively selected. CDR3 sequence (DNA): TGTGCCAGCAGGCCCGACGTCTTGAGGGACTACGAGCAGTACTTC. Its protein product is CASRPDVLRDYEQYF.